This passage covers 22 T cell receptor beta chains from one sample sequenced in a study of blood T cell repertoires in COVID-19. Some clones are missing from TCRdb's copy, which holds only in-frame ones; the method was immunoSEQ multiplex PCR. The sample carries some 460,000 clones, nearly 90% recorded once. Sequenced sample: PBMCs or T cells enriched from blood (not recorded which). The receptors were gathered from a woman aged 18-29 years with acute COVID-19.

The chain combines TRBV4-3 with TRBJ2-1; D ambiguous. Germline V gives CDR1 LGHNA, CDR2 YSLEER. Trimming removed 3 bases from V and 8 bases from J, with 14 bases in between. The CDR3 contains 14 residues. The CDR3 coding sequence is TGCGCCAGCAGCCATTTCTATAGTGTCGATGAGCAGTTCTTC. Translating gives CASSHFYSVDEQFF.

The CDR3 spells CASSPGGLYGYTF. The DNA of the CDR3 is TGTGCCAGCAGCCCTGGGGGCCTCTATGGCTACACCTTC. The rearrangement uses TRBV7-9 and TRBJ1-2; D perhaps matches TRBD1 (6 bases). Germline lookup yields CDR1 SEHNR and CDR2 FQNEAQ (reference sequence). V was shortened by 5 bases and J by 4 bases, with 11 bases between the two germline ends. This CDR3 spans 13 amino acids.

CDR3 in amino acids: CASSVEGLAGPAKNIQYF. CDR3 in DNA: TGTGCCAGCAGCGTAGAGGGACTAGCGGGGCCGGCCAAAAACATTCAGTACTTC. The chain is built from TRBV9 and TRBJ2-4, with 13 bases lining up with TRBD2. Germline V lookup: CDR1 SGDLS, CDR2 YYNGEE. With 0 bases clipped from V and 1 base from J, the junction kept 4 bases outside the gene matches. This CDR3 spans 18 amino acids.

V and J are TRBV27 and TRBJ2-7; D gene unclear. The CDR3 extends over 15 amino acids. Trimming took off 2 bases at V and 2 bases at J, with 13 bases between the two ends. The V gene's germline CDR1 is MNHEY and CDR2 SMNVEV (reference sequence). CDR3 region: CASSLSSILTYEQYF. DNA for the CDR3: TGTGCCAGCAGTTTAAGTAGCATACTAACCTACGAGCAGTACTTC.

V gene TRBV21-1 combines with J gene TRBJ2-7; the table's D call TRBD1 went unverified against the DNA. TRBV21-1 is reported as a pseudogene. The CDR3 has 20 amino acids. CDR3: CASSKFPMGMRTGGIYEQYF. The CDR3 DNA follows: TGTGCCAGCAGCAAGTTCCCGATGGGGATGAGGACAGGGGGAATCTACGAGCAGTACTTC.

This clone has just one count. This rearrangement joins TRBV6-5 to TRBJ2-1, with 7 bases that match TRBD2. The CDR3 loop spans 13 amino acids. Germline V gene sequence: CDR1 MNHEY, CDR2 SVGAGI. After removal of 4 bases from V and 5 bases from J, the junction contained 2 bases not matched to a gene. CDR3 bases: TGTGCCAGCAGTTCCGGGACTAACAATGAGCAGTTCTTC. Residues: CASSSGTNNEQFF.

CDR3 coding DNA: TGTGCCAGTAGTGGTAGGAGGCATGAGCAGTTCTTC. Residues: CASSGRRHEQFF. The V gene is TRBV19, the J gene TRBJ2-1; D might be TRBD2 (5 bases). V shed 5 bases and J shed 8 bases, with 10 bases lying between them. The length of the CDR3 is 12 residues. The germline gives CDR1 LNHDA, CDR2 SQIVND (reference sequence). Variable domain in full (rest from reference TRBV19 and TRBJ2-1): DGGITQSPKYLFRKEGQNVTLSCEQNLNHDAMYWYRQDPGQGLRLIYYSQIVNDFQKGDIAEGYSVSREKKESFPLTVTSAQKNPTAFYLCASSGRRHEQFFGPGTRLTVL.

This clone occurred once. The chain links TRBV30 to TRBJ2-5; TRBD1 aligns across 7 bases. The CDR3 covers 13 residues. V lost 3 bases to trimming and J lost 3 bases; unmatched junction nucleotides: 4. Germline V gene data show CDR1 as GTSNPN and CDR2 as SVGIG (reference sequence). As DNA, the CDR3 is TGTGCCTGGAGGGAACAGGGGAAAGAGACCCAGTACTTC. As protein: CAWREQGKETQYF.

The V and J genes are TRBV18 and TRBJ1-4; D is ambiguous. This CDR3 is 14 amino acids long. Germline V gene sequence: CDR1 KGHSH, CDR2 LQKENI. V shed 4 bases and J shed 8 bases, with 14 bases lying between them. CDR3 nucleotide sequence: TGTGCCAGCTCACTGAGGGAGGGAGAGGAAAAACTGTTTTTT. This translates into CASSLREGEEKLFF. Using reference TRBV18 and TRBJ1-4 for the parts outside the CDR3, the full variable domain is NAGVMQNPRHLVRRRGQEARLRCSPMKGHSHVYWYRQLPEEGLKFMVYLQKENIIDESGMPKERFSAEFPKEGPSILRIQQVVRGDSAAYFCASSLREGEEKLFFGSGTQLSVL.

The chain uses TRBV6-4 and TRBJ2-3, with 10 positions matching TRBD1. Germline trimming cut 7 bases from V and 6 bases from J; bases unmatched to any gene: 10. The CDR3 extends over 15 amino acids. Germline CDR1 and CDR2: MRHNA and SNTAGT. CDR3 sequence (DNA): TGTGCCAGCATAGATCGGGACAGGGGACTGGATACGCAGTATTTT. Protein product: CASIDRDRGLDTQYF.

The chain links TRBV9 to TRBJ2-7, with D tentatively TRBD2 (5 bases). Germline loops: CDR1 SGDLS, CDR2 YYNGEE. Trimming cost V 2 bases and J 0 bases, with 12 bases left between them. The CDR3 has 15 residues. In nucleotides, the CDR3 is TGTGCCAGCAGCGTCCTGAGCGGCCCCTCCTACGAGCAGTACTTC. Its protein is CASSVLSGPSYEQYF.

A note on this clone: Other DNA sequences of this sample code for an identical CDR3. The chain employs TRBV5-4 and TRBJ2-7, with D possibly matching TRBD2 (6 bases). The length of the CDR3 is 15 residues. Trimming stripped 0 bases from V and 2 bases from J, with 12 bases between. Germline V gene sequence: CDR1 SGHNT, CDR2 YYREEE (reference sequence). The CDR3 protein is CASSLGRGGAYEQYF. CDR3 nucleotides: TGTGCCAGCAGCTTGGGGAGGGGCGGGGCCTACGAGCAGTACTTC.

The V call is TRBV23-1, the J call TRBJ1-5; D possibly corresponds to TRBD1 (6 bases). TRBV23-1 counts as an open reading frame of uncertain function. CDR3 size: 15 residues. V was trimmed by 0 bases and J by 2 bases, leaving 8 bases between them. The CDR3 region is CASSQSRQGNQPQHF. The CDR3 nucleotides are TGCGCCAGCAGTCAATCACGACAGGGCAATCAGCCCCAGCATTTT.

This sequence joins TRBV6-2 or TRBV6-3 and TRBJ1-5; D unclear. This CDR3 comprises 16 residues. Germline V gene sequence: CDR1 MNHEY, CDR2 SVGEGT. The germline V and J ends were trimmed by 2 bases and 0 bases, with 11 bases remaining between them. CDR3 sequence reads: CASSYAHRNSNQPQHF. The CDR3 DNA is TGTGCCAGCAGTTACGCCCACAGAAATAGCAATCAGCCCCAGCATTTT.

This CDR3 is CASSDAGNEQFF. CDR3 DNA sequence: TGTGCCAGCAGTGATGCCGGGAATGAGCAGTTCTTC. This chain connects TRBV25-1 to TRBJ2-1; no definite D call. The V and J ends lost 3 bases and 7 bases respectively, with 7 bases between them. The CDR3 runs to 12 residues. Germline V lookup: CDR1 MGHDK, CDR2 SYGVNS.

The sample holds a few counts of this clone. V gene TRBV30 combines with J gene TRBJ2-2; 11 bases fit TRBD1. CDR1 is GTSNPN and CDR2 is SVGIG in the germline V gene (reference sequence). Trimming cost V 6 bases and J 4 bases; bases outside gene matches: 4. This CDR3 is built from 14 residues. Written as DNA, the CDR3 is TGTGCCTGTAAAGGGACAGGGGGCACCGGGGAGCTGTTTTTT. This encodes CACKGTGGTGELFF.

The chain carries TRBV13 and TRBJ1-4; 10 positions agree with TRBD1. This CDR3 comprises 15 residues. The germline gives CDR1 PRHDT, CDR2 FYEKMQ (reference sequence). V lost 8 bases to trimming and J lost 7 bases; unmatched junction nucleotides: 10. The CDR3 region has the DNA TGTGCCAGCGGAAATCCGGGACAGGGGTCTGAAAAACTGTTTTTT. Its translation is CASGNPGQGSEKLFF. The full variable domain, in which reference TRBV13 and TRBJ1-4 provide the parts outside the CDR3, is AAGVIQSPRHLIKEKRETATLKCYPIPRHDTVYWYQQGPGQDPQFLISFYEKMQSDKGSIPDRFSAQQFSDYHSELNMSSLELGDSALYFCASGNPGQGSEKLFFGSGTQLSVL.

This clone came up once. The gene calls are TRBV9 and TRBJ2-1, with D uncertain. The CDR3 is made up of 14 amino acids. In germline, CDR1 is SGDLS, CDR2 YYNGEE. Deletions cut 1 base from V and 12 bases from J, with 17 bases between. CDR3 sequence (DNA): TGTGCCAGCAGCGTAAAGGTAGCAAATAGTGGGCAGTTCTTC. As protein: CASSVKVANSGQFF.

This clone was counted once. The chain is built from TRBV7-9 and TRBJ2-3, with 7 bases lining up with TRBD2. The V gene end was trimmed by 0 bases and the J gene end by 0 bases; junction bases not matched to a gene: 6. This CDR3 spans 17 amino acids. Germline V lookup: CDR1 SEHNR, CDR2 FQNEAQ (reference sequence). The CDR3 is CASSLAGRASSTDTQYF. In nucleotides, the CDR3 is TGTGCCAGCAGCTTAGCGGGGAGGGCCTCTAGCACAGATACGCAGTATTTT.

The genes are TRBV13 and TRBJ1-3; 11 nucleotides line up with TRBD1. Germline V CDR1 and CDR2: PRHDT, FYEKMQ (reference sequence). V lost 5 bases, J lost 8 bases, and 5 bases stayed unmatched. This CDR3 comprises 14 residues. In DNA, the CDR3 is TGTGCCAGCAGCGGACAGGGGGCAGAGGACACCATATATTTT. This codes for CASSGQGAEDTIYF.

This rearrangement joins TRBV5-1 to TRBJ2-7; D is ambiguous. V lost 4 bases to trimming and J lost 0 bases, with 8 bases between them. This CDR3 spans 13 amino acids. The germline CDR1 and CDR2 sequences are SGHRS and YFSETQ. The DNA for the CDR3 is TGCGCCAGCAGCGAGGAGAGCTCCTACGAGCAGTACTTC. This translates into CASSEESSYEQYF.

This sequence joins TRBV12-3 or TRBV12-4 and TRBJ1-2, with no clear D. This CDR3 has 13 amino acids. Trimming left V 8 bases short and J 4 bases short, with 14 bases between. CDR3: CASSRDGAYGYTF. The DNA of the CDR3 is TGTGCCAGCTCAAGAGACGGAGCCTATGGCTACACCTTC.